This T cell receptor (beta chain) was recorded in a study of cytomegalovirus exposure and HLA in healthy donors. Overall study context: HLA-typed donors contributed some 85 million unique TCRs, which were held in an early data release. Study-wide findings and caveats: In a later analysis, donors in an Asian-associated ancestry cluster reportedly had fewer N-insertions in productive TCRs than the cohort mean. In a later analysis, at a false discovery rate of 0.05, 16,951 TCR beta sequences matched HLA alleles. An analysis done earlier found most TCR beta V segments productive about 90% or about 30% of the time.

V was pared by 3 bases and J by 2 bases, with 11 bases between. This CDR3 comprises 14 residues. Germline-derived CDR1 and CDR2 are MNHEY and SVGAGI. Amplification used 60 Vbeta primers and 13 Jbeta primers. TCRdb keeps only in-frame clones here, not all; method: immunoSEQ multiplex PCR. This table holds more than 150,000 clones, 65% to 85% found once. In regard to this clone: Antigen: not known.

This chain links TRBV6-5 with TRBJ2-7; tentative D call: TRBD1 (6 bases). The TCR comes from a girl under 18 in good health and CMV-seropositive. Sequenced material: PBMCs. The CDR3 region is CASSYGQSTYEQYF. DNA for the CDR3: TGTGCCAGCAGTTATGGACAGTCGACCTACGAGCAGTACTTC.